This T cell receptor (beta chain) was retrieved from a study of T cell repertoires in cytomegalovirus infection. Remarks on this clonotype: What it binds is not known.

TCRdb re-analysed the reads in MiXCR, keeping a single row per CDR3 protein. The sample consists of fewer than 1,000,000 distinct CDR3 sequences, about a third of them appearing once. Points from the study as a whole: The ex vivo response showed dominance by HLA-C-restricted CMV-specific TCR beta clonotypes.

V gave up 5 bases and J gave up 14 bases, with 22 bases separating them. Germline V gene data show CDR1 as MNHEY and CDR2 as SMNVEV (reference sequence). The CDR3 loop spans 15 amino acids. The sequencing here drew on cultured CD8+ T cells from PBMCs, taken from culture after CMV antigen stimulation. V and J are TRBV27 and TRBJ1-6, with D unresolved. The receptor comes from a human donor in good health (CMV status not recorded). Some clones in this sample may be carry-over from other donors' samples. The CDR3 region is CASSTDAVGRFTLHF. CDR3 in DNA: TGTGCCAGCAGTACTGACGCCGTCGGTCGGTTCACCCTCCACTTT.